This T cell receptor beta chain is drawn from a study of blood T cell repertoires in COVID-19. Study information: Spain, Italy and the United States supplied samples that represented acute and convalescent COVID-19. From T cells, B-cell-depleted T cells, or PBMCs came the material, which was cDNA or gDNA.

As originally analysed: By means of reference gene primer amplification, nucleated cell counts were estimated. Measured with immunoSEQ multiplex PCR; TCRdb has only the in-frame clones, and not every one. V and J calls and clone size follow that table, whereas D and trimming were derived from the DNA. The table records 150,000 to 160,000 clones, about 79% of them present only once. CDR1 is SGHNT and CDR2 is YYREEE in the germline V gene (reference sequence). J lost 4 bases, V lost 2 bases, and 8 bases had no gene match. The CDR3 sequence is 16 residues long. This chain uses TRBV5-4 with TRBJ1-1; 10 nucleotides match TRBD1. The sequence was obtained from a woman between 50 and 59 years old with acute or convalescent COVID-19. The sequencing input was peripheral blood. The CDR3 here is CASSFPGTGVTTEAFF. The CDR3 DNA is TGTGCCAGCAGCTTCCCCGGGACAGGGGTTACCACTGAAGCTTTCTTT.